The rows below give T cell receptor beta chains drawn from one sample of a study of regulatory T cells in long-lasting Graves disease. TCRdb reprocessed the multiplex PCR reads with MiXCR, giving one entry per CDR3 protein. The sample consists of roughly 520,000 distinct CDR3 sequences, 12% of them appearing once. These sequences were also reported in another study, on T cells in Graves' hyperthyroidism and ophthalmopathy.

The sequencing here drew on peripheral blood mononuclear cells (PBMCs), taken at new diagnosis, from a patient treated with antithyroid drugs. The receptor set was obtained from a woman aged 25-40 years with Graves disease. CDR3s include the opening cysteine and the closing phenylalanine or tryptophan. A D gene is named only where the DNA matches it firmly. Clone size appears in some rows only: once, few, many, or a class for an expanded clone.

TRBJ2-1	TRBD1	TRBV10-2	many	CASSVGTGVHNEQFF	TGCGCCAGCAGTGTTGGGACAGGGGTCCACAATGAGCAGTTCTTC
TRBJ1-5	.	TRBV3-1	few	CASSQDGIQPQHF	TGTGCCAGCAGCCAAGATGGAATTCAGCCCCAGCATTTT
TRBJ2-1	.	TRBV18	many	CASSALGTTNNEQFF	TGTGCCAGCTCCGCGCTAGGTACCACGAACAATGAGCAGTTCTTC
TRBJ1-5	.	TRBV5-1	.	CASSSSGDSEQPQHF	TGCGCCAGCAGCTCTTCAGGGGATTCGGAACAGCCCCAGCATTTT
TRBJ2-7	.	TRBV28	many	CASSYLPDIEQYF	TGTGCCAGCAGTTACTTACCCGATATCGAGCAGTACTTC
TRBJ2-7	TRBD2	TRBV5-4	many	CASSPMTSGGGQQYF	TGTGCCAGCAGCCCTATGACTAGCGGGGGAGGCCAGCAGTACTTC
TRBJ2-5	TRBD2	TRBV3-1	.	CASSQEIPAGGPETQYF	TGTGCCAGCAGCCAAGAGATCCCAGCGGGAGGGCCAGAGACCCAGTACTTC
TRBJ1-1	.	TRBV3-1	many	CASSQSRTLNTEAFF	TGTGCCAGCAGCCAATCCAGGACACTGAACACTGAAGCTTTCTTT
TRBJ2-3	TRBD1	TRBV2	many	CASRNRGATDTQYF	TGTGCCAGCAGGAACAGGGGGGCAACCGATACGCAGTATTTT
TRBJ1-4	.	TRBV4-3	.	CASSQDGQGRDEKLFF	TGCGCCAGCAGCCAAGATGGGCAGGGGCGGGATGAAAAACTGTTTTTT
TRBJ2-1	TRBD2	TRBV11-1	many	CASSPRGTTLNEQFF	TGTGCCAGCAGCCCACGGGGGACTACCTTGAATGAGCAGTTCTTC
TRBJ2-3	.	TRBV28	.	CASSSVQGLTDTQYF	TGTGCCAGCAGTTCCGTTCAGGGGCTGACGGATACGCAGTATTTT
TRBJ1-6	.	TRBV12-3/TRBV12-4	many	CASRDLVGYNSPLHF	TGTGCCAGCAGGGACCTAGTCGGGTATAATTCACCCCTCCACTTT
TRBJ2-7	TRBD2	TRBV18	many	CASSPVLAGGEQYF	TGTGCCAGCTCACCGGTCTTAGCGGGAGGGGAGCAGTACTTC
TRBJ2-1	.	TRBV10-3	few	CASRGPIGYNEQFF	TGTGCCTCCCGAGGGCCTATCGGCTACAATGAGCAGTTCTTC
TRBJ2-3	.	TRBV2	.	CASSQASSQDLTDTQYF	TGTGCCAGCAGCCAAGCTTCGTCCCAGGATCTCACAGATACGCAGTATTTT
TRBJ2-1	.	TRBV10-3	many	CAISSVGGQGTYNEQFF	TGTGCCATCAGTTCGGTAGGTGGGCAGGGGACCTACAATGAGCAGTTCTTC
TRBJ2-1	TRBD1	TRBV11-1	many	CASSLRTGTGLDEQFF	TGTGCCAGCAGCCTTCGAACCGGGACAGGGTTAGATGAGCAGTTCTTC
TRBJ1-1	TRBD1	TRBV20-1	many	CSALDRVGTPEAFF	TGCAGTGCTTTAGACAGGGTTGGGACTCCTGAAGCTTTCTTT
TRBJ1-6	TRBD1	TRBV7-2	many	CASSPDRVKNSPLHF	TGTGCCAGCAGCCCGGACAGGGTAAAAAATTCACCCCTCCACTTT
TRBJ2-7	TRBD2	TRBV6-2/TRBV6-3	many	CASSIRLAGEQYF	TGTGCCAGCAGTATTCGACTAGCGGGCGAGCAGTACTTC
TRBJ2-7	.	TRBV11-1	many	CASSSSDGLTYEQYF	TGTGCCAGCAGCTCATCCGACGGACTTACCTACGAGCAGTACTTC
TRBJ2-3	.	TRBV30	many	CAWRWMRDTQYF	TGTGCCTGGAGGTGGATGAGAGATACGCAGTATTTT
TRBJ1-1	.	TRBV12-3/TRBV12-4	many	CASSTRQNTEAFF	TGTGCCAGCAGTACCCGACAGAACACTGAAGCTTTCTTT
TRBJ2-7	.	TRBV20-1	few	CSARGGRGRASYEQYF	TGCAGTGCTAGAGGGGGGCGTGGCAGGGCCTCCTACGAGCAGTACTTC
TRBJ1-4	TRBD1	TRBV14	few	CASSQGKGAVNEKLFF	TGTGCCAGCAGCCAAGGAAAGGGGGCGGTGAATGAAAAACTGTTTTTT
TRBJ2-7	.	TRBV5-1	few	CASSLAAGPPYEQYF	TGCGCCAGCAGCTTGGCCGCGGGACCCCCCTACGAGCAGTACTTC
TRBJ2-7	TRBD2	TRBV6-1	many	CATQSSGRRRKQYF	TGTGCCACCCAATCTAGCGGGCGGAGGCGAAAACAGTACTTC
TRBJ1-1	TRBD1	TRBV2	many	CASSQTGVERNTEAFF	TGTGCCAGCAGTCAAACAGGGGTCGAGAGGAACACTGAAGCTTTCTTT
TRBJ1-2	.	TRBV2	many	CASSTQGPVDYGYTF	TGTGCCAGCAGTACCCAGGGACCTGTGGACTATGGCTACACCTTC
TRBJ2-6	.	TRBV20-1	many	CSARGPPLGSGANVLTF	TGCAGTGCTAGGGGCCCCCCCCTCGGGTCTGGGGCCAACGTCCTGACTTTC
TRBJ2-7	.	TRBV7-9	many	CASSPKTVRATLYEQYF	TGTGCCAGCAGCCCCAAAACGGTTAGGGCCACACTCTACGAGCAGTACTTC
TRBJ1-2	.	TRBV14	.	CASSQVQGFGYTF	TGTGCCAGCAGCCAAGTACAGGGATTTGGCTACACCTTC
TRBJ2-2	.	TRBV28	many	CASRRAPNTGELFF	TGTGCCAGCCGTAGGGCCCCGAACACCGGGGAGCTGTTTTTT
TRBJ2-5	.	TRBV4-3	many	CASSQDLVETQYF	TGTGCCAGCAGCCAAGATCTTGTGGAGACCCAGTACTTC
TRBJ2-7	.	TRBV27	many	CASSPLLSYEQYF	TGTGCCAGCAGCCCACTACTCTCCTACGAGCAGTACTTC
TRBJ1-5	.	TRBV9	.	CASSVDPTADQPQHF	TGTGCCAGCAGCGTAGACCCGACAGCTGATCAGCCCCAGCATTTT
TRBJ2-1	.	TRBV29-1	few	CSVWFREQFF	TGCAGCGTTTGGTTCAGGGAGCAGTTCTTC
TRBJ2-4	TRBD2	TRBV5-5	many	CASSSAPGGSIQYF	TGTGCCAGCAGCTCGGCCCCGGGAGGAAGCATTCAGTACTTC
TRBJ1-2	.	TRBV11-2	many	CASSLLGTASTTPNYGYTF	TGTGCCAGCAGCTTATTAGGGACGGCAAGTACCACTCCGAACTATGGCTACACCTTC
TRBJ2-2	TRBD2	TRBV2	few	CASSEVGTSGRWLTGELFF	TGTGCCAGCAGTGAAGTGGGGACTAGCGGGAGGTGGCTCACCGGGGAGCTGTTTTTT
TRBJ2-5	TRBD2	TRBV20-1	many	CSLLISGRETQYF	TGCAGTCTACTAATTAGCGGGAGGGAGACCCAGTACTTC
TRBJ2-7	.	TRBV6-5	.	CASSYSGATVWKQYF	TGTGCCAGCAGTTACTCGGGGGCGACGGTGTGGAAGCAGTACTTC
TRBJ1-1	.	TRBV29-1	.	CSVGIWNTEAFF	TGCAGCGTTGGGATCTGGAACACTGAAGCTTTCTTT
TRBJ1-1	.	TRBV19	many	CASSTKQVNTEAFF	TGTGCCAGTAGTACCAAACAGGTGAACACTGAAGCTTTCTTT
TRBJ2-5	.	TRBV7-2	many	CASSPGGDQKTQYF	TGTGCCAGCAGCCCAGGCGGGGATCAAAAGACCCAGTACTTC
TRBJ1-1	.	TRBV9	many	CASSVAVGNTEAFF	TGTGCCAGCAGCGTAGCCGTGGGGAACACTGAAGCTTTCTTT
TRBJ1-2	.	TRBV30	few	CAWSRRMSLYGYTF	TGTGCCTGGAGTAGACGGATGAGCCTCTATGGCTACACCTTC
TRBJ2-7	.	TRBV28	many	CASSLKYYEQYF	TGTGCCAGCAGTTTAAAGTACTACGAGCAGTACTTC
TRBJ2-1	TRBD2	TRBV7-8	.	CASHPGVPGLAGREQFF	TGTGCCAGCCATCCGGGGGTTCCCGGACTAGCGGGAAGAGAGCAGTTCTTC
TRBJ2-3	.	TRBV6-4	many	CASSAGASTDTQYF	TGTGCCAGCAGTGCGGGAGCTAGCACAGATACGCAGTATTTT
TRBJ2-1	TRBD1	TRBV24-1	.	CATSGTGGSNEQFF	TGTGCCACCAGTGGGACAGGGGGCTCCAATGAGCAGTTCTTC
TRBJ1-1	TRBD1	TRBV11-2	once	CASSLVRGQNTEAFF	TGTGCCAGCAGCTTAGTCAGGGGGCAGAACACTGAAGCTTTCTTT
TRBJ1-5	.	TRBV19	many	CASSIISANQPQHF	TGTGCCAGTAGTATAATATCCGCAAATCAGCCCCAGCATTTT
TRBJ1-2	.	TRBV11-2	many	CASSSIVQDVSYTF	TGTGCCAGCAGCTCCATAGTTCAGGATGTTAGCTACACCTTC
TRBJ1-6	TRBD1	TRBV5-4	.	CASSWDRANSPLHF	TGTGCCAGCAGCTGGGACAGGGCAAATTCACCCCTCCACTTT
TRBJ2-3	TRBD2	TRBV27	many	CASSPQGLGPDTQYF	TGTGCCAGCAGCCCCCAGGGACTAGGACCAGATACGCAGTATTTT
TRBJ1-2	TRBD1	TRBV2	many	CANRGDSYGYTF	TGTGCCAACAGGGGGGACAGCTATGGCTACACCTTC